What follows is one T cell receptor beta chain and its context. Its antigen is unidentified. This sample was included in a study of monozygotic twins with inflammatory bowel disease. Whole-study findings and limits: Repertoires of patients may have been made more variable by differing immunosuppressive treatments.

Used for each TCR library was about 3,800 ng of total RNA. The unique tags termed UMIs, each holding a 6-nucleotide sample barcode, were added by means of template switching. From the 5' RACE reads, TCRdb lists one entry per CDR3 protein and no DNA. The specimen's table records 300,000 to 350,000 distinct CDR3 sequences. One blood sample of approximately 2.7 ml was taken from each donor. Germline values: CDR1 SGHRS, CDR2 YFSETQ. The CDR3 covers 15 residues. The sequence came from a human donor with ulcerative colitis or Crohn's disease, or a healthy co-twin of an affected twin (not recorded which). The sample comprised blood. The V and J genes are TRBV5-1 and TRBJ2-5. The CDR3: CASSLATAAQETQYF.